The 26 T cell receptor beta chains presented below share a single source sample, sequenced in a study of T-cell memory formation after mild COVID-19. A single record per CDR3 protein comes from TCRdb applying MiXCR to the 5' RACE reads. The repertoire includes 260,000 or so distinct CDR3 sequences, 16% of them detected once, and roughly 21% sits in the top ten. Sequenced material: PBMCs or a T cell subset sorted from them (not recorded which). These receptor sequences come from a man aged 18 to 35 who had mild COVID-19 (a few samples of this study predate the infection). Cell type and time point are not known.

The chain recombines TRBV12-3 or TRBV12-4 with TRBJ1-1; TRBD1 matches 7 bases. This CDR3 contains 14 residues. V trimming: 7 bases; J trimming: 4 bases; junction bases outside the gene matches: 9. CDR3 sequence (DNA): TGTGCCAGCACTAAACGACAGGGAAGCACTGAAGCTTTCTTT. This sequence encodes CASTKRQGSTEAFF.

This chain joins TRBV27 and TRBJ2-3; no firm D call. The germline V gene has CDR1 MNHEY and CDR2 SMNVEV (reference sequence). Trimming took off 3 bases at V and 5 bases at J, with 12 bases between the two ends. CDR3 size: 14 residues. DNA of the CDR3: TGTGCCAGCAGTTTCTCACTGGCTGGAGATACGCAGTATTTT. Its translation is CASSFSLAGDTQYF.

The CDR3 bases are TGCGCCAGCAGCCAAGATGGGGATACCGGGGAGCTGTTTTTT. Its protein product is CASSQDGDTGELFF. V usage is TRBV4-3 and J usage is TRBJ2-2; no clear D gene. V was shortened by 0 bases and J by 5 bases, with 7 bases between the two germline ends. The CDR3 sequence is 14 residues long. Germline assignment: CDR1 LGHNA and CDR2 YSLEER.

This clonotype was detected only a few times. V gene TRBV18 combines with J gene TRBJ1-6; no reliable D call. V lost 2 bases to trimming and J lost 5 bases, with 10 bases between them. Germline CDR1 and CDR2: KGHSH and LQKENI. CDR3 length: 15 amino acids. The CDR3 sequence: CASSPGFRNNSPLHF. CDR3 nucleotides: TGTGCCAGCTCACCAGGGTTCCGCAATAATTCACCCCTCCACTTT.

This clonotype was observed many times. V usage is TRBV7-2 and J usage is TRBJ1-1; possible D gene TRBD1, 5 bases. Germline-derived CDR1 and CDR2 are SGHTA and FQGNSA. V shed 6 bases and J shed 5 bases, with 13 bases lying between them. CDR3 length: 13 amino acids. The DNA for the CDR3 is TGTGCCAGCAGTTCTATCAGGGATACTGAAGCTTTCTTT. Residues: CASSSIRDTEAFF.

This clonotype was detected only a few times. The chain employs TRBV7-9 and TRBJ1-2; perhaps TRBD1 as D (6 bases). This CDR3 is 12 amino acids long. The V and J ends lost 8 bases and 8 bases respectively, with 15 bases between them. The germline gives CDR1 SEHNR, CDR2 FQNEAQ (reference sequence). This CDR3 is CASRLGGHGYTF. In nucleotides, the CDR3 is TGTGCCAGCCGACTAGGGGGTCACGGCTACACCTTC.

This clonotype showed up just a few times. The chain uses TRBV4-1 and TRBJ2-3; D unclear. Between the trimmed V and J ends, which lost 3 bases and 6 bases, there was a span of 10 bases. The CDR3 totals 13 residues. CDR1 and CDR2 (germline): MGHRA, YSYEKL. The CDR3 loop is CASSQEPRDTQYF. The CDR3 nucleotides are TGCGCCAGCAGCCAGGAACCCCGGGATACGCAGTATTTT.

This clonotype came up a few times. The gene calls are TRBV7-9 and TRBJ1-5; D perhaps matches TRBD1 (5 bases). CDR1 is SEHNR, CDR2 FQNEAQ, per germline (reference sequence). Trimming removed 4 bases at V and 7 bases at J, with 17 bases between. This CDR3 contains 15 residues. In DNA form, the CDR3 reads TGTGCCAGCAGCTCCCCGGGACCTCGGGGGCAGCCCCAGCATTTT. It yields the protein CASSSPGPRGQPQHF. The whole variable domain, filled in from reference TRBV7-9 and TRBJ1-5, reads DTGVSQNPRHKITKRGQNVTFRCDPISEHNRLYWYRQTLGQGPEFLTYFQNEAQLEKSRLLSDRFSAERPKGSFSTLEIQRTEQGDSAMYLCASSSPGPRGQPQHFGDGTRLSIL.

The chain links TRBV14 to TRBJ2-2; D remains ambiguous. CDR3 length: 14 residues. The V end lost 0 bases, the J end lost 5 bases, and 7 bases lay between the germline ends. Germline V gene lookup returns CDR1 SGHDN and CDR2 FVKESK. For the CDR3, the DNA is TGTGCCAGCAGCCAAGACCGATTAACCGGGGAGCTGTTTTTT. It yields the protein CASSQDRLTGELFF.

The table lists this clonotype with a few counts. The chain links TRBV7-2 to TRBJ2-5; no clear D. Germline lookup yields CDR1 SGHTA and CDR2 FQGNSA. Trimming shortened V by 4 bases and J by 2 bases, and 11 bases separated the two germline ends. The CDR3 spans 14 residues. The CDR3 bases are TGTGCCAGCAGCTCCCTCGCCCCACAAGAGACCCAGTACTTC. Its translation: CASSSLAPQETQYF.

This clonotype came up a few times. This chain uses TRBV21-1 with TRBJ2-4; no check of the table's D call, TRBD1, against the DNA was made. TRBV21-1 is a listed pseudogene. The CDR3 loop spans 16 amino acids. The CDR3 DNA follows: TGTGCCAGCAGCAAAGGGGGCAGGGGGCGAAAAAACATTCAGTACTTC. Protein: CASSKGGRGRKNIQYF.

This clonotype appeared many times. The chain links TRBV5-5 to TRBJ2-1; tentative D call: TRBD2 (6 bases). CDR3 size: 15 residues. V gave up 5 bases and J gave up 0 bases, with 12 bases separating them. From germline, CDR1 is SGHKS and CDR2 YYEKEE (reference sequence). CDR3 in amino acids: CASSRSGSSYNEQFF. In nucleotides, the CDR3 is TGTGCCAGCAGTCGTAGCGGAAGCTCCTACAATGAGCAGTTCTTC.

The chain has TRBV4-3 and TRBJ1-6; D is perhaps TRBD1 (6 bases). The germline V and J ends were trimmed by 2 bases and 10 bases, with 12 bases remaining between them. The CDR3 has 14 residues. Germline V CDR1 and CDR2: LGHNA, YSLEER. This CDR3 is CASSQHRGESPLHF. CDR3 nucleotides: TGCGCCAGCAGCCAACATAGGGGGGAATCACCCCTCCACTTT.

In this sample, this clonotype turned up a few times. The chain links TRBV6-6 to TRBJ1-5; 7 positions agree with TRBD1. This CDR3 region has 12 residues. J was trimmed by 5 bases and V by 6 bases; bases with no gene match: 1. Germline V lookup: CDR1 MNHNY, CDR2 SVGAGI (reference sequence). The CDR3 nucleotides read TGTGCCAGCAGAACAGGGGATCAGCCCCAGCATTTT. Translated: CASRTGDQPQHF.

This clonotype was counted ten times or more. The V call is TRBV27, the J call TRBJ2-1; 11 nucleotides align to TRBD2. The J segment lost 3 bases and the V segment lost 5 bases, leaving 6 bases of the junction unmatched. CDR1 is MNHEY and CDR2 is SMNVEV in the germline V gene (reference sequence). The CDR3 contains 16 residues. CDR3 region: CASSALTSGVYNEQFF. DNA for the CDR3: TGTGCCAGCAGTGCCCTGACTAGCGGGGTCTACAATGAGCAGTTCTTC.

This clonotype was observed a few times. The chain couples TRBV5-1 to TRBJ2-2; D is ambiguous. CDR1 is SGHRS, CDR2 YFSETQ, per germline. The V end was cut by 4 bases, the J end by 7 bases, with 14 bases between. This CDR3 spans 14 amino acids. This CDR3 reads CASSPDGFSGELFF. In DNA form, the CDR3 reads TGCGCCAGCAGCCCGGATGGGTTCAGCGGGGAGCTGTTTTTT.

This clonotype was seen a handful of times. The chain couples TRBV6-2 or TRBV6-3 to TRBJ1-2, with D perhaps matching TRBD1 (6 bases). This CDR3 has 16 residues. V lost 4 bases and J lost 4, with 19 bases in between. Germline loops: CDR1 MNHEY, CDR2 SVGEGT. The CDR3 nucleotides are TGTGCCAGCAGTTCAGTCCTGGTCAGGGGATTCTATGGCTACACCTTC. Its protein is CASSSVLVRGFYGYTF.

The V and J genes are TRBV7-2 and TRBJ2-7, with D possibly being TRBD1 (7 bases). The CDR3 has 15 residues. CDR1 SGHTA and CDR2 FQGNSA come from the germline V gene. Trimming took off 5 bases at V and 5 bases at J, with 19 bases between the two ends. CDR3 nucleotides: TGTGCCAGCAGCCTCCTCAGGGGGGCCGGGAACGAGCAGTACTTC. It specifies CASSLLRGAGNEQYF.

The chain employs TRBV19 and TRBJ2-7, with D unresolved. V was cut by 5 bases and J by 2 bases, with 13 bases left in between. The germline CDR1 and CDR2 sequences are LNHDA and SQIVND (reference sequence). This CDR3 is built from 14 residues. CDR3 region: CASSPPGSAYEQYF. CDR3 sequence (DNA): TGTGCCAGTAGTCCCCCAGGTTCCGCCTACGAGCAGTACTTC.

This clonotype was counted only a few times. The genes are TRBV11-2 and TRBJ2-2, with unresolved D. CDR1 is SGHAT, CDR2 FQNNGV, per germline. V was clipped by 1 base and J by 7 bases, with 13 bases between them. The CDR3 runs 15 residues. The CDR3 nucleotides are TGTGCCAGCAGCTTAGGGGCAAGGGATGGCGGGGAGCTGTTTTTT. It specifies CASSLGARDGGELFF.

This clonotype appeared a few times. Since no conserved phenylalanine or tryptophan closes the CDR3, a read error is the likely cause. The limits of the CDR3 on the DNA are not certain, so only TCRdb's listed CDR3 is given. The chain links TRBV7-3 to TRBJ2-3; the table calls TRBD1, which could not be checked here. The CDR3 is 9 residues long, counting both termini. Germline V CDR1 and CDR2: SGHTA, FQGTGA. The CDR3 sequence: CASSLILDR.

By frequency in the sample, this clonotype is medium-sized. The rearrangement links TRBV13 to TRBJ2-7; TRBD2 aligns across 12 bases. Germline trimming cut 5 bases from V and 1 base from J; bases unmatched to any gene: 15. Germline CDR1 is PRHDT and CDR2 is FYEKMQ (reference sequence). The CDR3 length is 19 residues. CDR3 amino acids: CASSPKTSSGGARSYEQYF. DNA for the CDR3: TGTGCCAGCAGCCCAAAGACCTCTAGCGGGGGGGCCCGGTCCTACGAGCAGTACTTC.

The chain recombines TRBV28 with TRBJ1-2; weak D call: TRBD1 (5 bases). The V gene's germline CDR1 is MDHEN and CDR2 SYDVKM. This CDR3 region has 16 residues. The germline V and J ends were trimmed by 5 bases and 0 bases, with 16 bases remaining between them. The CDR3: CASSPGTWEANYGYTF. DNA for the CDR3: TGTGCCAGCAGTCCCGGGACGTGGGAGGCTAACTATGGCTACACCTTC.

There are a few counts of this clonotype. The J gene is TRBJ2-3, the V gene TRBV4-1; D uncertain. Trimming took off 4 bases at V and 0 bases at J, with 17 bases between the two ends. In germline, CDR1 is MGHRA, CDR2 YSYEKL. The CDR3 contains 17 residues. As DNA, the CDR3 is TGCGCCAGCAGCCTCTGGCCCCCGGGCCGGAGCACAGATACGCAGTATTTT. It specifies CASSLWPPGRSTDTQYF.

Concerning this clonotype itself: One junction end disagrees with the germline gene, perhaps due to a read error. The gene calls are TRBV11-1 and TRBJ2-2, with D perhaps matching TRBD1 (6 bases). Germline assignment: CDR1 SGHAT and CDR2 FQDESV (reference sequence). The CDR3 spans 16 residues. Here the CDR3 reads CASSPSGRGNTGDLFF. DNA for the CDR3: TGTGCCAGCAGCCCTTCCGGAAGGGGGAACACCGGGGATCTGTTTTTT.

This clonotype was seen more than once but under ten times. The V call is TRBV6-5, the J call TRBJ1-2; D remains ambiguous. The CDR3 length is 16 residues. From germline, CDR1 is MNHEY and CDR2 SVGAGI. The V end was cut by 0 bases, the J end by 5 bases, with 16 bases between. CDR3 amino acids: CASSYSFTPAGYGYTF. The CDR3 region has the DNA TGTGCCAGCAGTTACTCGTTCACGCCCGCCGGGTATGGCTACACCTTC.